This TCR beta chain emerged from a study of blood T cell repertoires in COVID-19 (dated by TCRdb to 2020 to 2021). For the wider study: Samples covering the acute and convalescent phases of COVID-19 were provided by collaborators in the United States, Italy and Spain. Subjects who had been exposed to COVID-19, were actively infected with it, or had recovered from it provided the deeply sampled blood TCRbeta repertoires that made up the dataset. The samples were drawn from the first 160 participants of the ongoing ImmuneRACE study and from 1,254 subjects provided by 6 global collaborators. The prospective study material was composed of cDNA or gDNA derived from T cells, B-cell-depleted T cells, or PBMCs. Where HLA class I and class II types were available, the types were taken from metadata supplied by the sample provider, not from assay-based typing. Sample metadata almost always included a de-identified subject ID, COVID-19 status, age in years and sex. A freely available public database, intended as a resource for researchers studying the immune response to SARS-CoV-2, is where the repertoires were released.

General conclusions and limits of the study: The quantity of clinical and demographic metadata differed by source and by participant and was supplied without curation.

TCRbeta CDR3 regions were amplified from genomic DNA using the immunoSEQ Assay, a bias-controlled multiplex PCR. On the authors' methods: The number of nucleated cells in each sample was estimated by amplification of reference gene primers within the assay. To quantify the absolute abundance of each unique TCRbeta CDR3 rearrangement, sequence reads were collapsed and filtered. For each sample, productive Simpson clonality was calculated as the square root of Simpson's diversity index across productive rearrangements. What TCRdb holds here is the immuneACCESS table cut down to in-frame rearrangements. Part of the clones is not present; checked against another copy, under half of the missing clones reflect an unresolved V gene, and the others are unexplained. V and J calls and clone size are as listed in that table; D and trimming were resolved from the DNA. For this sample the table gives around 290,000 clones, of which about 86% were detected only once. The ten largest make up roughly 14% of the sample.

One collaborating source in Seattle enrolled patients while the patients were actively infected and followed the patients over time throughout the course of disease. Whole blood was collected in K2EDTA tubes by collaborating institutions according to the institutions' own protocols. For TCRbeta analysis, collaborators shipped samples in one of three forms: frozen whole blood, isolated PBMCs, or DNA extracted from either of those sample types. The table lists this clone with a few counts. Its cognate antigen has yet to be identified. There are no base qualities to consult, and no much larger clone falls within one base. This sequence was found in a woman aged 65 to 85 with COVID-19, enrolled during active disease. The sequenced sample was peripheral blood.

The DNA sequence reads TGTGCCAGCTCACCAACGAACTCGGCCTACGAGCAGTACTTC. Its translation reads: CASSPTNSAYEQYF. The sequence links TRBV18 to TRBJ2-7, with no confidently assigned D gene. V was cut back by 2 bases and J by 2 bases, leaving a gap of 10 bases between them. The CDR3, cysteine through phenylalanine, is 14 amino acids long. Of all the DNA, just the CDR3 is kept, 42 bases in frame from base 1. Taken from the germline V gene, the CDR1 and CDR2 loops are KGHSH and LQKENI.